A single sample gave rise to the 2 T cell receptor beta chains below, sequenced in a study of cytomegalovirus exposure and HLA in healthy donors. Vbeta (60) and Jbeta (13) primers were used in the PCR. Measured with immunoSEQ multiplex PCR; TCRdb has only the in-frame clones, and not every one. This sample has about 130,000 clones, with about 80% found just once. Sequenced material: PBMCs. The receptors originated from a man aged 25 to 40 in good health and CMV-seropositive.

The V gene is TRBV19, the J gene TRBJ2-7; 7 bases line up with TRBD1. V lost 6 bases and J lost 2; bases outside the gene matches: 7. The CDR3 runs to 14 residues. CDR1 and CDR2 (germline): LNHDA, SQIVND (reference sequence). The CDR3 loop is CASSRTGLPYEQYF. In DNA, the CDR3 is TGTGCCAGTAGCCGGACAGGATTGCCCTACGAGCAGTACTTC.

CDR3 loop: CASRPDRMNTEAFF. CDR3 coding DNA: TGTGCCAGCAGACCCGACAGGATGAACACTGAAGCTTTCTTT. This chain connects TRBV6-5 to TRBJ1-1, with a weak D call TRBD1 (6 bases). This CDR3 comprises 14 residues. Germline V gene lookup returns CDR1 MNHEY and CDR2 SVGAGI. Between the trimmed V and J ends, which lost 6 bases and 0 bases, there was a span of 11 bases.